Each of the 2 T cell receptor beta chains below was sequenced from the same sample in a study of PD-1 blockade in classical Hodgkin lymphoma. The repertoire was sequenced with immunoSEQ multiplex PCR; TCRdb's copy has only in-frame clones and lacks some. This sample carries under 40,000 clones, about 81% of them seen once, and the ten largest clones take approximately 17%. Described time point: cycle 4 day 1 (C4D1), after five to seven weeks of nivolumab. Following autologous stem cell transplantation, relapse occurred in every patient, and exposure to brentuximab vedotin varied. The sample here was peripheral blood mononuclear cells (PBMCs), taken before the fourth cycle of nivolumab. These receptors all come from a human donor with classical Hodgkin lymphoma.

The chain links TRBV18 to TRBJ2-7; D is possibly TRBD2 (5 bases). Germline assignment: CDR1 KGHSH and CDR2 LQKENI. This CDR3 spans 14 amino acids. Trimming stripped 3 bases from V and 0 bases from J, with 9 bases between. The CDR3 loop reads CASSPRTDSYEQYF. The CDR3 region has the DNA TGTGCCAGCTCACCCCGGACTGACTCCTACGAGCAGTACTTC.

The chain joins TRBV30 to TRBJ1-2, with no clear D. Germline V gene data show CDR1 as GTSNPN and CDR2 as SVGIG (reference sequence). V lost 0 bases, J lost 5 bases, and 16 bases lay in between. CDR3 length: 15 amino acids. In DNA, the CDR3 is TGTGCCTGGAGTGTCCCCGGCTGGGCGGAGTATGGCTACACCTTC. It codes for CAWSVPGWAEYGYTF. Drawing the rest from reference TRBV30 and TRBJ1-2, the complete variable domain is SQTIHQWPATLVQPVGSPLSLECTVEGTSNPNLYWYRQAAGRGLQLLFYSVGIGQISSEVPQNLSASRPQDRQFILSSKKLLLSDSGFYLCAWSVPGWAEYGYTFGSGTRLTVV.